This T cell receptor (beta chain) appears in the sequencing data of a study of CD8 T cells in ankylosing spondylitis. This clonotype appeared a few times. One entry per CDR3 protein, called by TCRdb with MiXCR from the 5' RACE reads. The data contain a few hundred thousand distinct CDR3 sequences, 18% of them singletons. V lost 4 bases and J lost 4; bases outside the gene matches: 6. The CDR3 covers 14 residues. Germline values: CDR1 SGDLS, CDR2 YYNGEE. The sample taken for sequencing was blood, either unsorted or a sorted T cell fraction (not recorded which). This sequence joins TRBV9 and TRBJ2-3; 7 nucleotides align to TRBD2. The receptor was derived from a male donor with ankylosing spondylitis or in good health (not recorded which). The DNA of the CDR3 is TGTGCCAGCAGCCCCTTGGGGGGGGCAGATACGCAGTATTTT. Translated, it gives CASSPLGGADTQYF. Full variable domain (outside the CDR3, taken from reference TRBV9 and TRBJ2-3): DSGVTQTPKHLITATGQRVTLRCSPRSGDLSVYWYQQSLDQGLQFLIQYYNGEERAKGNILERFSAQQFPDLHSELNLSSLELGDSALYFCASSPLGGADTQYFGPGTRLTVL.